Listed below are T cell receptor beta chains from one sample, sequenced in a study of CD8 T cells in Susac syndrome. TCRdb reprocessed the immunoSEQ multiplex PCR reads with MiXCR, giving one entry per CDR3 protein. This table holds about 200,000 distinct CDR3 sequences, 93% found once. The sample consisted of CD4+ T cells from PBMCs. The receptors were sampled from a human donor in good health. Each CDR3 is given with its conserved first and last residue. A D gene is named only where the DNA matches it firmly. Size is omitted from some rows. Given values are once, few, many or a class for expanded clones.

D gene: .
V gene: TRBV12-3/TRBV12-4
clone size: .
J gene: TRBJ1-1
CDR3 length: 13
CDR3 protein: CASSPRGFTEAFF
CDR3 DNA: TGTGCCAGCAGCCCCCGAGGGTTCACTGAAGCTTTCTTT

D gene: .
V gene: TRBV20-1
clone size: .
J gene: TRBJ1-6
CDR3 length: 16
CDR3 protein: CSATGAGASYNSPLHF
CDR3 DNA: TGCAGTGCTACCGGGGCAGGGGCCTCCTATAATTCACCCCTCCACTTT

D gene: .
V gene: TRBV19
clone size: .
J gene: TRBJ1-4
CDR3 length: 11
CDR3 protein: CASSPGVRLFF
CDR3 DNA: TGTGCCAGTAGTCCCGGGGTCCGACTGTTTTTT

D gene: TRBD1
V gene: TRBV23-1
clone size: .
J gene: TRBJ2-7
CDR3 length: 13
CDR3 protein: CASSQKGQYEQYF
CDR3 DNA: TGCGCCAGCAGTCAAAAGGGACAGTACGAGCAGTACTTC

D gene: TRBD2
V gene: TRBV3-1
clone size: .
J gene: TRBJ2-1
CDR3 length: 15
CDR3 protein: CASSQELAGGREQFF
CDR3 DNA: TGTGCCAGCAGCCAAGAACTAGCGGGGGGCAGGGAGCAGTTCTTC

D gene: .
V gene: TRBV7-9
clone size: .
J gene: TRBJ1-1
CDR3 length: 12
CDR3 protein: CASSPRVTEAFF
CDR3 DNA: TGTGCCAGCAGCCCCCGCGTCACTGAAGCTTTCTTT

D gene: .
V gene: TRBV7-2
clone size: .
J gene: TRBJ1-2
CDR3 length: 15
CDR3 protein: CASSLSHGLNYGYTF
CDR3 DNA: TGTGCCAGCAGCTTATCCCACGGGTTGAACTATGGCTACACCTTC

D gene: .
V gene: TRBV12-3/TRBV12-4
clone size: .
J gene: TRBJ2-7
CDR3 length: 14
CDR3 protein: CASSKGRIHAEQYF
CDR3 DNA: TGTGCCAGCAGTAAGGGACGGATACACGCAGAGCAGTACTTC

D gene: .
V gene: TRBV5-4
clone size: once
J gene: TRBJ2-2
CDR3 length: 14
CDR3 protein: CASSLEPNTGELFF
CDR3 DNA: TGTGCCAGCAGCTTGGAACCGAACACCGGGGAGCTGTTTTTT

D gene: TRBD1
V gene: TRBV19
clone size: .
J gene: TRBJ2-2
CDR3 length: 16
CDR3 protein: CASRGQARFEAGELFF
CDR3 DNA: TGTGCCAGTAGGGGACAGGCCCGCTTCGAAGCCGGGGAGCTGTTTTTT

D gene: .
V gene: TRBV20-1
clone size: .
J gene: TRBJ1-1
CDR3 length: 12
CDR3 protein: CSARGQSPEAFF
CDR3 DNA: TGCAGTGCTAGAGGCCAGTCCCCTGAAGCTTTCTTT

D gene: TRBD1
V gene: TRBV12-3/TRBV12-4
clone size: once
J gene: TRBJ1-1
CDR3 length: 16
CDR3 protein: CASSFWTGGLNTEAFF
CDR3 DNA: TGTGCCAGCAGTTTCTGGACAGGGGGCTTGAACACTGAAGCTTTCTTT

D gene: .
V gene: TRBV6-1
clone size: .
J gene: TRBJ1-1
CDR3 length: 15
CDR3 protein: CASSEVWVGDTEAFF
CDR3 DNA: TGTGCCAGCAGTGAAGTGTGGGTCGGGGACACTGAAGCTTTCTTT

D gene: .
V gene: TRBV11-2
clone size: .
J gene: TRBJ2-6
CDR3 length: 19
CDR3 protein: CASRKQITGVSSGANVLTF
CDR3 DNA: TGTGCCAGCAGGAAACAGATAACGGGTGTAAGCTCTGGGGCCAACGTCCTGACTTTC

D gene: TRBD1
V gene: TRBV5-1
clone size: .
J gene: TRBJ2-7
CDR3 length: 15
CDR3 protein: CASSAVNRGRYEQYF
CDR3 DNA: TGCGCCAGCAGCGCCGTAAACAGGGGACGATACGAGCAGTACTTC

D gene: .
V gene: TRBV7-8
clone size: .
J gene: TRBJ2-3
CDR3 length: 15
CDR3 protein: CASSQSGVSTDTQYF
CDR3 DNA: TGTGCCAGCAGCCAGTCCGGGGTTAGCACAGATACGCAGTATTTT

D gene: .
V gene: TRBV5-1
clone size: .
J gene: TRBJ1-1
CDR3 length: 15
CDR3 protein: CASSLERQALTGAFF
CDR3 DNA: TGCGCCAGCAGCTTGGAAAGGCAGGCGCTCACCGGAGCTTTCTTT

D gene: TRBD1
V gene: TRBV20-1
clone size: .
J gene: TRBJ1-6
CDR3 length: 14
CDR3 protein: CSARGTGERSPLHF
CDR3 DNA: TGCAGTGCTAGGGGGACAGGGGAACGTTCACCCCTCCACTTT

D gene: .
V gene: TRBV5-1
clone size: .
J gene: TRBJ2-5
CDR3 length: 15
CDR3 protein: CASSANLADQETQYF
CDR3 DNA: TGCGCCAGCAGCGCAAACCTTGCAGACCAAGAGACCCAGTACTTC

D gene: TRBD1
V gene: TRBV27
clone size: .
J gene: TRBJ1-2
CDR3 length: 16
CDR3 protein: CASSSPPGQGVAGYTF
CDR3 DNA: TGTGCCAGCAGTTCCCCGCCGGGACAGGGGGTCGCTGGCTACACCTTC

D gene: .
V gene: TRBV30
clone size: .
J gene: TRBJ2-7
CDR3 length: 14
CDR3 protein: CAWSVLGPAVEQYF
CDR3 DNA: TGTGCCTGGAGTGTATTAGGCCCGGCGGTCGAGCAGTACTTC

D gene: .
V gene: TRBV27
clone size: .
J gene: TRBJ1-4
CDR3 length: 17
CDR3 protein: CASSSSPRQVPNEKLFF
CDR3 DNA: TGTGCCAGCAGTTCGAGTCCCAGACAGGTGCCTAATGAAAAACTGTTTTTT

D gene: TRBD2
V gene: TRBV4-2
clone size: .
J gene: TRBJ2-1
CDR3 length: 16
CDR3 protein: CASSQPASGGAFGQFF
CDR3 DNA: TGTGCCAGCAGCCAGCCGGCCAGCGGGGGGGCCTTCGGGCAGTTCTTC

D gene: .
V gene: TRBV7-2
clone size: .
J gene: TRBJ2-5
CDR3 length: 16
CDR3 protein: CASSLGHRVTQETQYF
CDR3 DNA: TGTGCCAGCAGCTTAGGACACAGGGTCACACAAGAGACCCAGTACTTC

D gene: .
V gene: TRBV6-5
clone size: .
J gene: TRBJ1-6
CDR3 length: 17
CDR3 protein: CASSYEWGSSYNSPLHF
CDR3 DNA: TGTGCCAGCAGTTACGAGTGGGGGAGCTCCTATAATTCACCCCTCCACTTT

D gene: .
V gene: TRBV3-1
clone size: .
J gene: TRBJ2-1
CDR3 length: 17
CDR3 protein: CASSQGLGLAHYNEQFF
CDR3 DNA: TGTGCCAGCAGCCAAGGCCTTGGGCTAGCCCACTACAATGAGCAGTTCTTC

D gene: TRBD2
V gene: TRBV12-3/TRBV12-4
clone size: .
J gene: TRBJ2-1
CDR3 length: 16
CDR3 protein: CASSLETGLGHNEQFF
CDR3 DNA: TGTGCCAGCAGTCTCGAAACGGGACTAGGTCACAATGAGCAGTTCTTC

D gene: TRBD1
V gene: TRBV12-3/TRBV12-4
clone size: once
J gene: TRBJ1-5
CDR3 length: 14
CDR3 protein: CASSQDRNNQPQHF
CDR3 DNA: TGTGCCAGCAGCCAGGACAGGAATAATCAGCCCCAGCATTTT

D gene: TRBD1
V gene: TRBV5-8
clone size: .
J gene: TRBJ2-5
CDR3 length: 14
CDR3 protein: CASKAGGTRETQYF
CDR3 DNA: TGTGCCAGCAAAGCAGGGGGCACGAGAGAGACCCAGTACTTC

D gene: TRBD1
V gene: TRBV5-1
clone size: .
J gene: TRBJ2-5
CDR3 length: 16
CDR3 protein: CASSLGGTATQETQYF
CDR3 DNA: TGCGCCAGCAGCTTGGGAGGGACAGCCACTCAAGAGACCCAGTACTTC

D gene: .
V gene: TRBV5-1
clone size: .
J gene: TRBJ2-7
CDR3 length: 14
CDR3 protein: CASRLMTRTYEQYF
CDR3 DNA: TGCGCCAGCAGACTCATGACACGCACCTACGAGCAGTACTTC

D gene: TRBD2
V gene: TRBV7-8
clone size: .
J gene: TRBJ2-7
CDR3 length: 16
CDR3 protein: CASSSRTSGGAYEQYF
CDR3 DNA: TGTGCCAGCAGCTCGAGGACTAGCGGTGGGGCCTACGAGCAGTACTTC

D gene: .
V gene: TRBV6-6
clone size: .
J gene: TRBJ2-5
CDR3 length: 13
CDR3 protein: CASRPPGSETQYF
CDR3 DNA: TGTGCCAGCAGGCCGCCGGGTTCGGAGACCCAGTACTTC

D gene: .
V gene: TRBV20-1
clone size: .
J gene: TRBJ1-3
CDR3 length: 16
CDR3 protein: CSARDSFGVSGNTIYF
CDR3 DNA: TGCAGTGCTAGAGATTCCTTCGGGGTCTCTGGAAACACCATATATTTT

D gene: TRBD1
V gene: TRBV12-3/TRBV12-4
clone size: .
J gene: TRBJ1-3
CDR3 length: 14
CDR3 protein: CASRDRATGNTIYF
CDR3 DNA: TGTGCCAGCAGGGACAGGGCCACCGGAAACACCATATATTTT

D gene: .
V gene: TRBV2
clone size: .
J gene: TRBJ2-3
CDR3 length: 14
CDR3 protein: CASRRGPGTDTQYF
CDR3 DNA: TGTGCCAGCCGGAGGGGTCCTGGCACAGATACGCAGTATTTT

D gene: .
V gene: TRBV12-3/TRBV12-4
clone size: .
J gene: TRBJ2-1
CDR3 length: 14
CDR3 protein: CASRRSSMYNEQFF
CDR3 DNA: TGTGCCAGCAGACGTTCCAGCATGTACAATGAGCAGTTCTTC

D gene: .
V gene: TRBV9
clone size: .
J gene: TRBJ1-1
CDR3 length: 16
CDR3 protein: CASSVASGAINTEAFF
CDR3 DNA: TGTGCCAGCAGCGTAGCGAGCGGAGCGATTAACACTGAAGCTTTCTTT

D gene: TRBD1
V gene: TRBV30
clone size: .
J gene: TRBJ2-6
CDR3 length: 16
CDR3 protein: CAWSRQGFSGANVLTF
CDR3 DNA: TGTGCCTGGAGTAGACAGGGGTTCTCTGGGGCCAACGTCCTGACTTTC

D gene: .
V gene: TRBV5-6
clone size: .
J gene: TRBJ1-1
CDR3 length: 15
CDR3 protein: CASSLGQQMNTEAFF
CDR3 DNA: TGTGCCAGCAGCTTGGGGCAGCAAATGAACACTGAAGCTTTCTTT

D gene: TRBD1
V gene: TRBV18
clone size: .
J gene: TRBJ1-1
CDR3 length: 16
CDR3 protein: CASTKGGTASNTEAFF
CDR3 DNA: TGTGCCAGCACGAAAGGGGGGACAGCTTCGAACACTGAAGCTTTCTTT

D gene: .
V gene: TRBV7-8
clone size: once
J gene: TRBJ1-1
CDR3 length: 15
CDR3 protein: CASSLYAGGNTEAFF
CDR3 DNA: TGTGCCAGCAGCTTATATGCGGGGGGGAACACTGAAGCTTTCTTT

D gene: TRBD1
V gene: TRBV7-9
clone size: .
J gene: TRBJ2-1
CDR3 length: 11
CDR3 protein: CASSPGQAEFF
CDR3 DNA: TGTGCCAGCAGCCCGGGACAGGCTGAGTTCTTC

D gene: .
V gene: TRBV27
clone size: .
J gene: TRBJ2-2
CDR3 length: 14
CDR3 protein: CASSWRVNTGELFF
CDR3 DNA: TGTGCCAGCAGTTGGCGGGTTAACACCGGGGAGCTGTTTTTT

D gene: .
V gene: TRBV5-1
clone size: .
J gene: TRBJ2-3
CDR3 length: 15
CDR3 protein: CASSSYRNPTDTQYF
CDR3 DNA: TGCGCCAGCAGCTCCTACAGGAATCCCACAGATACGCAGTATTTT

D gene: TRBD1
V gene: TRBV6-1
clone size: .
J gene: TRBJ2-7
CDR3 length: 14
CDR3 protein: CASKGQEVSYEQYF
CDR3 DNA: TGTGCCAGCAAGGGACAGGAGGTATCCTACGAGCAGTACTTC